This TCR beta chain derives from a study of blood T cells in healthy people across ages. General study findings and limits: The authors considered diversity estimates from one million T cells to be underestimates.

A minimum of 6 micrograms of total RNA was extracted per sample. The CDR3 has 16 residues. CDR1 is SGHTA and CDR2 is FQGNSA in the germline V gene. V shed 5 bases and J 3 bases; nucleotides not matched to a gene: 9. A second roughly 7 to 11 cycle PCR used barcoded and J-beta primers. Each cDNA molecule received a tag from a template-switch adaptor that had 12 random nucleotides. TCRdb processed the 5' RACE reads anew with MiXCR; each CDR3 protein has one entry. The sample carries some 920,000 distinct CDR3 sequences, roughly 50% recorded once. With respect to this clonotype: Its antigen is still unknown.

The V gene is TRBV7-2, the J gene TRBJ2-4; TRBD2 matches at 8 bases. The sequence was obtained from a woman aged 55-75 years in good health. What was sequenced was blood. The CDR3 DNA reads TGTGCCAGCAGCCCTATTCTGGGACTAGGCAAAAACATTCAGTACTTC. It specifies CASSPILGLGKNIQYF.